This T cell receptor beta chain comes out of a study of shared clonotypes between healthy human individuals (dated by TCRdb to the early 2020s). In the study overall: The cohort included a few men and a couple of women between 18 and 49 years of age. For each donor, three plates each were used for CD4 naive and CD4 memory, two plates were used for CD8 naive, and one plate was used for CD8 memory. To estimate repertoire size and how much clonotypes are shared between individuals, the study performed deep sequencing of blood TCR repertoires from roughly five healthy adults. To increase sequencing depth and limit assay-specific biases, different laboratories used diverse techniques to prepare libraries and sequence TCR repertoires. Each donor's leukapheresis produced roughly between roughly 0.85 and 10 billion PBMCs.

Study-wide conclusions, independent of this receptor: Pairwise subsampling indicated that sequencing depth was expected to affect the degree of clonotype sharing among donors. Because the study included a small number of donors, the genetic and exposure-history diversity represented was limited. Rarefaction of sorted-subset datasets indicated incomplete sequencing despite the large sequencing depth. Only blood was sampled, and tissue TCR repertoires likely differ from those in blood. Naive subsets generally had larger estimated clonotype richness than memory subsets did. Sharing across several donors was observed for 5% to 6.5% of naive CD4, 3% to 3.5% of naive CD8, 2% to 2.5% of memory CD4, and around 0.42% of memory CD8 clonotypes. Compared with non-shared clonotypes, clonotypes shared by all four sorted-subset donors had higher generation probabilities.

The donors were healthy, HIV-negative adults with no recently reported acute infections or vaccinations. Only Caucasian adults living in Nashville, Tennessee, USA were represented among the donors. Magnetic negative selection was used to enrich CD4+ T cells, after which naive cells were positively selected on CD45RA and the negative fraction became the memory subset. After blood collection by leukapheresis, PBMCs were isolated using Ficoll-Histopaque density gradient centrifugation and then cryopreserved in the vapor phase of liquid nitrogen. Purity and quantity of every magnetically sorted T cell population were checked by analytical flow cytometry. Each sorted fraction had its genomic DNA isolated and then quantified by UV absorbance on a Nanodrop 2000c. This clone was observed once. Its antigen remains unidentified. The sample holds no much larger clone one base away, and base qualities are not on file.

Reading the germline V gene gives CDR1 KGHSH and CDR2 LQKENI. Ends trimmed: V by 2 bases, J by 7 bases; bases unmatched to a gene: 8. Reading from cysteine to phenylalanine, the CDR3 counts 15 amino acids. The kept DNA is CDR3 alone, 45 bases in frame from the first base. Using the deep immunoSEQ assay, multiplex PCR amplified TCR CDR3 regions from genomic DNA. Extracted genomic DNA from each cell subset was distributed evenly across all wells of several immunoSEQ 96-well plates, and each plate was treated as a replicate. For sorted subsets, approximately 200 ng of genomic DNA, equivalent to around 29,000 T cell genomes, went into each replicate PCR. The purified libraries were quantified using a Qubit 3.0 fluorometer, sized with a Bioanalyzer 2100, and then quantified again using the KAPA Library Quantification kit. Every immunoSEQ 96-well plate was sequenced on a separate single-read 150-cycle Illumina NextSeq 550 flow cell. On the study's bioinformatics: Because the immunoSEQ output held only junctional sequences and lacked quality scores, the filtering could not match the filtering applied to full-length reads. Sequences were annotated with PyIR, a Python wrapper for IgBLAST v1.9, and V/J genes and CDR3 were assigned using IMGT germline references. Reads with weak V/J assignments (E-value above 1e-6), missing CDR3, stop codons, out-of-frame junctions, or ambiguous translated residues were removed. A V3J clonotype was defined by an identical inferred V gene, J gene, and CDR3 amino acid sequence. Percentage overlap between repertoires was computed as shared unique clonotypes divided by the size of the smaller repertoire. RTK rarefaction, the Chao1 estimator, and Recon v2.1 estimates of unobserved clonotypes were used to assess repertoire richness. Generation probabilities were computed with OLGA for all TCRbeta clonotypes obtained by the gDNA method from four donors. TCRdb's version of the immuneACCESS table is confined to in-frame rearrangements and falls short of the full clone set. An unresolved V gene accounts for under half of the shortfall where checked; the remainder is of unknown origin. The D gene and trimming were derived from the DNA, and the V and J assignments and clone size from that table. The sample data list some 2,100,000 clones, and roughly 95% of these were observed just once. The leading ten clones occupy around 0.13% of the sample.

The sequence is built from TRBV18 and TRBJ1-5, with 7 bases aligning to TRBD1. This clonotype was obtained from a man aged 18-30 years in good health. The material sequenced was naive CD4+ T cells sorted from blood. This specimen's cell subset or site label, per the study, means: CD45RA+ positively selected. The DNA sequence is given as TGTGCCAGCTCACCAATTGGAGGGGGCGAGCAGCCCCAGCATTTT. Translation gives CASSPIGGGEQPQHF.